This TCR beta chain was found in a study of early T cells in non-severe SARS-CoV-2 infection. Whole-study context: The authors sequenced bulk RNA from unsorted whole blood, leaving chains unpaired.

Study outcomes and limitations: VDJdb-based matching was biased toward anti-spike CD8 responses and missed private and CD4 specificities.

A few counts support this clonotype. Its specificity is not known. V was clipped by 6 bases and J by 2 bases; unmatched bases: 12. The germline CDR1 and CDR2 sequences are LNHDA and SQIVND (reference sequence). The CDR3 spans 18 residues. Attachment of unique molecular identifiers to individual cDNA molecules was performed. A single record per CDR3 protein comes from TCRdb applying MiXCR to the 5' RACE reads. The sample comprises some 71,000 distinct CDR3 sequences, about 9% of which are singletons, and less than 6.5% rests with the top ten. This chain joins TRBV19 and TRBJ1-6; the match to TRBD1 covers 8 bases. The receptor's source is an adult who was a healthcare worker with PCR-confirmed SARS-CoV-2 infection or an uninfected control (not recorded which). Sequenced sample: whole blood. The CDR3 bases are TGTGCCAGTAGCCGATGGGGACAGGATGGGGCCTATAATTCACCCCTCCACTTT. This gives the protein CASSRWGQDGAYNSPLHF.